This T cell receptor (beta chain) comes out of a study of blood T cell repertoires in COVID-19. Data came from immunoSEQ multiplex PCR; TCRdb stores just in-frame clones and leaves some out. The data contain 300,000 or so clones, 80% to 95% of them singletons. Germline values: CDR1 LNHDA, CDR2 SQIVND (reference sequence). CDR3 length: 15 amino acids. With V trimmed by 6 bases and J by 0 bases, 4 bases remained unmatched. The chain employs TRBV19 and TRBJ1-3, with 8 positions matching TRBD1. Specimen: PBMCs or T cells enriched from blood (not recorded which). The TCR sequence derives from a young woman who had recovered from COVID-19. The CDR3 nucleotides are TGTGCCAGTAGGACAGGGGAAATCTCTGGAAACACCATATATTTT. Protein product: CASRTGEISGNTIYF. Looking up the rest from reference TRBV19 and TRBJ1-3 gives the full variable domain: DGGITQSPKYLFRKEGQNVTLSCEQNLNHDAMYWYRQDPGQGLRLIYYSQIVNDFQKGDIAEGYSVSREKKESFPLTVTSAQKNPTAFYLCASRTGEISGNTIYFGEGSWLTVV.